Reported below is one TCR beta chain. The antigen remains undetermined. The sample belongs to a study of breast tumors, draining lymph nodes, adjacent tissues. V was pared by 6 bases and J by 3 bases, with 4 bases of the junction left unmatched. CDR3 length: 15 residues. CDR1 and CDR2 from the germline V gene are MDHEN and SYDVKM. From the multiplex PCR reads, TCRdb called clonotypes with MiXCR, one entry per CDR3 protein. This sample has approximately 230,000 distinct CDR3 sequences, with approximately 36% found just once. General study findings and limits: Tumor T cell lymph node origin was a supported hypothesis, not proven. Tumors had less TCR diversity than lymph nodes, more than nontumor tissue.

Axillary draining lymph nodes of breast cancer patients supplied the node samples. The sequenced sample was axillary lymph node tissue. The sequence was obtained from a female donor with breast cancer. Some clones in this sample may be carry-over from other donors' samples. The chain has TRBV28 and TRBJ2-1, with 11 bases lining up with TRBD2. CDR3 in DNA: TGTGCCAGCAGGAACCTAGCGGGGGGCTACAATGAGCAGTTCTTC. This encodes CASRNLAGGYNEQFF.